Shown below are 30 T cell receptor beta chains from a single sample sequenced in a study of T cell repertoires in ileal Crohn's disease. Method: immunoSEQ multiplex PCR; TCRdb's copy keeps in-frame clones and lacks some. Of approximately 8,000 clones listed, roughly 80% are singletons. The sample taken for sequencing was ileal tissue. Source of these receptors: an adult with Crohn's disease.

This chain links TRBV30 with TRBJ1-5; tentative D call: TRBD1 (5 bases). CDR1 GTSNPN and CDR2 SVGIG come from the germline V gene (reference sequence). The CDR3 is made up of 13 amino acids. Trimming took 1 base from V and 5 from J, leaving 9 bases between them. The CDR3 nucleotides are TGTGCCTGGAGTGAGGGGACTGATCAGCCCCAGCATTTT. Protein: CAWSEGTDQPQHF.

In this sample, this clone turned up once. The chain uses TRBV19 and TRBJ2-5; no clear D. The V and J ends lost 1 base and 3 bases respectively, with 9 bases between them. Germline values: CDR1 LNHDA, CDR2 SQIVND (reference sequence). The CDR3 is 14 amino acids. CDR3: CASSIGRVKETQYF. CDR3 bases: TGTGCCAGTAGTATAGGAAGAGTTAAAGAGACCCAGTACTTC.

This clone was detected once. V is TRBV11-2 and J is TRBJ2-7; tentatively, D is TRBD2 (7 bases). In germline, CDR1 is SGHAT, CDR2 FQNNGV. The germline V and J ends were trimmed by 3 bases and 4 bases, with 16 bases remaining between them. The CDR3 runs to 15 residues. CDR3 sequence (DNA): TGTGCCAGCAGCTTTGAAGCGGGACAACAATACGAGCAGTACTTC. This encodes CASSFEAGQQYEQYF.

The chain has TRBV5-4 and TRBJ2-5; the match to TRBD2 covers 13 bases. Trimming removed 4 bases from V and 3 bases from J; junction bases left unmatched: 3. The CDR3 has 15 amino acids. Germline V gives CDR1 SGHNT, CDR2 YYREEE (reference sequence). The CDR3 coding sequence is TGTGCCAGCAGCCGGACTAGCGGGGGAGAAGAGACCCAGTACTTC. Its protein product is CASSRTSGGEETQYF. Looking up the rest from reference TRBV5-4 and TRBJ2-5 gives the full variable domain: ETGVTQSPTHLIKTRGQQVTLRCSSQSGHNTVSWYQQALGQGPQFIFQYYREEENGRGNFPPRFSGLQFPNYSSELNVNALELDDSALYLCASSRTSGGEETQYFGPGTRLLVL.

The chain links TRBV5-1 to TRBJ2-5; the D is unclear. Trimming took off 0 bases at V and 6 bases at J, with 15 bases between the two ends. Germline CDR1 reads SGHRS; CDR2 reads YFSETQ. The CDR3 is 15 amino acids. CDR3 in amino acids: CASSLDVTVRKTQYF. The CDR3 DNA is TGCGCCAGCAGCTTGGATGTCACGGTGCGGAAGACCCAGTACTTC. The whole variable domain, remainder taken from reference TRBV5-1 and TRBJ2-5, is KAGVTQTPRYLIKTRGQQVTLSCSPISGHRSVSWYQQTPGQGLQFLFEYFSETQRNKGNFPGRFSGRQFSNSRSEMNVSTLELGDSALYLCASSLDVTVRKTQYFGPGTRLLVL.

The CDR3 protein is CASNKRRNSGNTIYF. CDR3 nucleotides: TGTGCCAGTAATAAGCGCCGAAACTCTGGAAACACCATATATTTT. The chain joins TRBV19 to TRBJ1-3; D gene uncertain. CDR3 length equals 15 residues. Germline assignment: CDR1 LNHDA and CDR2 SQIVND (reference sequence). V was cut by 7 bases and J by 0 bases, with 13 bases left in between.

The genes are TRBV7-2 and TRBJ2-7, with TRBD1 matching over 7 bases. Germline V gives CDR1 SGHTA, CDR2 FQGNSA. The CDR3 has 14 residues. V gave up 5 bases and J gave up 0 bases; unmatched junction bases: 4. This CDR3 is CASSEGQYSYEQYF. CDR3 DNA sequence: TGTGCCAGCAGCGAGGGACAGTACTCCTACGAGCAGTACTTC.

The chain carries TRBV29-1 and TRBJ2-1, with 11 positions matching TRBD2. The germline gives CDR1 SQVTM, CDR2 ANQGSEA. The V and J ends lost 1 base and 9 bases, in that order; junction bases with no gene match: 8. CDR3 size: 15 residues. The CDR3 loop is CSVEGLAGGLGEQFF. CDR3 coding DNA: TGCAGCGTTGAAGGCCTAGCGGGAGGTCTAGGTGAGCAGTTCTTC.

The V and J genes are TRBV25-1 and TRBJ2-7; weak D call: TRBD2 (5 bases). The CDR3 covers 13 residues. The V end was cut by 6 bases, the J end by 5 bases, with 14 bases between. Germline assignment: CDR1 MGHDK and CDR2 SYGVNS. Here the CDR3 DNA reads TGTGCCAGCAGCGTGAATCCGAGGGACGAGCAGTACTTC. Translating gives CASSVNPRDEQYF.

The chain combines TRBV5-1 with TRBJ2-5; D is uncertain. Trimming removed 0 bases from V and 9 bases from J, with 15 bases in between. The CDR3 sequence is 14 residues long. The V gene's germline CDR1 is SGHRS and CDR2 YFSETQ. The CDR3 sequence: CASSLVGSSLAQYF. CDR3 in DNA: TGCGCCAGCAGCTTGGTGGGCAGTTCGTTGGCCCAGTACTTC.

V is TRBV25-1 and J is TRBJ2-7, with TRBD2 identical over 7 bases. The CDR3 length is 14 residues. CDR1 MGHDK and CDR2 SYGVNS come from the germline V gene. Trimming took 5 bases from V and 6 from J; bases not matched to a gene: 10. CDR3: CASSPRRESGEQYF. In nucleotides, the CDR3 is TGTGCCAGCAGTCCCCGGCGGGAGAGTGGCGAGCAGTACTTC.

This clone was seen a few times. The chain employs TRBV27 and TRBJ2-1; 9 positions agree with TRBD1. The CDR3 consists of 14 residues. Germline CDR1 is MNHEY and CDR2 is SMNVEV (reference sequence). V lost 6 bases and J lost 2; bases outside the gene matches: 2. In nucleotides, the CDR3 is TGTGCCAGCAGCACAGGGGGCCCCTACAATGAGCAGTTCTTC. Translation gives CASSTGGPYNEQFF.

The chain carries TRBV5-8 and TRBJ2-7; D perhaps matches TRBD2 (5 bases). The V and J ends lost 5 bases and 6 bases respectively, with 18 bases between them. The CDR3 sequence is 14 residues long. The germline V gene encodes CDR1 SGHTS and CDR2 YDEGEE. The CDR3 DNA sequence: TGTGCCAGCAGTGGGATCAGCTCGGCGGGCGAGCAGTACTTC. Translated, it gives CASSGISSAGEQYF.

The gene calls are TRBV15 and TRBJ1-5, with D possibly matching TRBD1 (6 bases). The V and J ends lost 0 bases and 6 bases respectively, with 9 bases between them. The CDR3 runs to 14 residues. Germline V gene lookup returns CDR1 LNHNV and CDR2 YYDKDF (reference sequence). The CDR3 loop reads CATSREGAIQPQHF. The CDR3 nucleotides are TGTGCCACCAGCAGAGAGGGGGCGATTCAGCCCCAGCATTTT.

The chain recombines TRBV6-4 with TRBJ1-1; D possibly corresponds to TRBD1 (6 bases). Per the germline V gene, CDR1 is MRHNA and CDR2 is SNTAGT. This CDR3 is 15 amino acids long. Trimming took 4 bases from V and 4 from J, leaving 16 bases between them. The CDR3 nucleotides are TGTGCCAGCAGTGCCACAGGGCTCGCGGGCACTGAAGCTTTCTTT. It codes for CASSATGLAGTEAFF.

This chain joins TRBV12-5 and TRBJ1-5; 9 bases match TRBD1. V shed 7 bases, J shed 6 bases, and the junction held 7 bases outside the gene matches. Germline CDR1 reads LGHNT; CDR2 reads FRNRAP. The CDR3 has 14 residues. Written as DNA, the CDR3 is TGTGCTAGTGCCCATGGGACAGGGACTCAGCCCCAGCATTTT. Protein sequence: CASAHGTGTQPQHF.

This sequence joins TRBV14 and TRBJ1-4; D may be TRBD1 (5 bases). The CDR3 is 15 residues long. V dropped 5 bases and J dropped 5 bases, with 15 bases sitting between them. The germline CDR1 and CDR2 sequences are SGHDN and FVKESK. The CDR3 DNA sequence: TGTGCCAGCAGCTTGATGTCCGGGGGGAATGAAAAACTGTTTTTT. Encoded protein: CASSLMSGGNEKLFF. Together with reference TRBV14 and TRBJ1-4, the CDR3 gives the full variable domain: EAGVTQFPSHSVIEKGQTVTLRCDPISGHDNLYWYRRVMGKEIKFLLHFVKESKQDESGMPNNRFLAERTGGTYSTLKVQPAELEDSGVYFCASSLMSGGNEKLFFGSGTQLSVL.

The J gene is TRBJ2-7, the V gene TRBV29-1, with D possibly being TRBD2 (6 bases). The CDR3 is made up of 16 amino acids. With 2 bases removed from V and 0 bases from J, the gap between germline ends came to 17 bases. CDR1 and CDR2 (germline): SQVTM, ANQGSEA. CDR3 region: CSVEWRDARSSYEQYF. The CDR3 bases are TGCAGCGTTGAATGGCGGGACGCAAGGAGCTCCTACGAGCAGTACTTC.

The chain combines TRBV4-1 with TRBJ1-5, with D perhaps TRBD1 (6 bases). Trimming cost V 2 bases and J 1 base, with 12 bases left between them. The germline V gene has CDR1 MGHRA and CDR2 YSYEKL. The CDR3 runs to 16 residues. The CDR3 loop is CASSQIQGTSNQPQHF. DNA for the CDR3: TGCGCCAGCAGCCAAATTCAGGGGACGAGCAATCAGCCCCAGCATTTT.

This clone came up once. J is TRBJ1-3 and V is TRBV18; D ambiguous. Per germline, CDR1 KGHSH and CDR2 LQKENI. The ends were cut back, 0 bases at V and 7 bases at J, with 10 bases in the middle. The CDR3 runs 14 residues. As DNA, the CDR3 is TGTGCCAGCTCACCACCGTCGTCGTCCAACACCATATATTTT. Its translation is CASSPPSSSNTIYF.

The chain joins TRBV7-9 to TRBJ1-2; the match to TRBD1 covers 9 bases. The CDR3 is 14 amino acids. V was pared by 5 bases and J by 7 bases, with 8 bases of the junction left unmatched. Germline CDR1 SEHNR, CDR2 FQNEAQ (reference sequence). This CDR3 reads CASSPTGGGGGYTF. The CDR3 bases are TGTGCCAGCAGCCCTACAGGGGGCGGAGGTGGCTACACCTTC. The full variable domain, with the rest looked up from reference TRBV7-9 and TRBJ1-2, is DTGVSQNPRHKITKRGQNVTFRCDPISEHNRLYWYRQTLGQGPEFLTYFQNEAQLEKSRLLSDRFSAERPKGSFSTLEIQRTEQGDSAMYLCASSPTGGGGGYTFGSGTRLTVV.

This rearrangement joins TRBV25-1 to TRBJ1-2; D uncertain. The CDR3 extends over 15 amino acids. With 1 base removed from V and 3 bases from J, the gap between germline ends came to 12 bases. Germline V gene data show CDR1 as MGHDK and CDR2 as SYGVNS. This chain's CDR3 is CASSESQTNDYGYTF. The CDR3 DNA reads TGTGCCAGCAGTGAATCTCAAACTAACGACTATGGCTACACCTTC.

This clone is a singleton in its sample. The gene calls are TRBV30 and TRBJ2-2; weak D call: TRBD2 (5 bases). Germline values: CDR1 GTSNPN, CDR2 SVGIG (reference sequence). The V end lost 5 bases, the J end lost 4 bases, and 11 bases lay between the germline ends. This CDR3 contains 13 residues. The CDR3 protein is CAWGGLLTGELFF. CDR3 DNA sequence: TGTGCCTGGGGAGGTCTGCTCACCGGGGAGCTGTTTTTT.

CDR3 amino acids: CASSPGGGQGRAFF. The DNA for the CDR3 is TGTGCCAGTAGCCCGGGCGGGGGACAGGGGCGAGCTTTCTTT. The chain carries TRBV19 and TRBJ1-1; 10 bases fit TRBD1. J gave up 10 bases and V 6 bases, and 11 bases lay outside the gene matches. The CDR3 is 14 amino acids. Germline V gene data show CDR1 as LNHDA and CDR2 as SQIVND (reference sequence).

This clone was seen more than once but under ten times. The sample contains more than one DNA sequence encoding this CDR3. The J gene is TRBJ2-5, the V gene TRBV11-3, with 8 bases identical to TRBD2. The ends lost 2 bases at V and 1 base at J; junction bases unmatched: 9. CDR3 length equals 17 residues. Germline-derived CDR1 and CDR2 are SGHNT and YENEEA. The CDR3 reads CASSLSPLLAGQETQYF. CDR3 sequence (DNA): TGTGCCAGCAGCTTATCCCCCCTCCTAGCGGGCCAAGAGACCCAGTACTTC.

This chain joins TRBV5-1 and TRBJ2-5, with a weak D call TRBD1 (6 bases). V was shortened by 3 bases and J by 4 bases, with 10 bases between the two germline ends. Germline CDR1 reads SGHRS; CDR2 reads YFSETQ. The CDR3 contains 13 residues. The DNA of the CDR3 is TGCGCCAGCAGCTCAGACAGGCGAGAGACCCAGTACTTC. Its translation: CASSSDRRETQYF.

This sequence joins TRBV11-3 and TRBJ1-2; 8 bases align to TRBD1. The ends lost 1 base at V and 7 bases at J; junction bases unmatched: 2. The CDR3 has 13 amino acids. The germline V gene has CDR1 SGHNT and CDR2 YENEEA. The CDR3 region is CASSLGRGPGYTF. The CDR3 DNA reads as TGTGCCAGCAGCTTAGGCAGGGGGCCTGGCTACACCTTC.

V usage is TRBV4-2 and J usage is TRBJ2-5, with 14 bases identical to TRBD2. Germline trimming cut 2 bases from V and 3 bases from J; bases unmatched to any gene: 2. From germline, CDR1 is LGHNA and CDR2 YNFKEQ. The CDR3 is made up of 16 amino acids. The CDR3 sequence: CASSQPGLAGEETQYF. In nucleotides, the CDR3 is TGTGCCAGCAGCCAACCGGGACTAGCGGGAGAAGAGACCCAGTACTTC.

The chain links TRBV15 to TRBJ2-7; the D gene is possibly TRBD2 (5 bases). Germline V lookup: CDR1 LNHNV, CDR2 YYDKDF (reference sequence). The CDR3 runs 16 residues. Trimming removed 4 bases at V and 3 bases at J, with 19 bases between. The CDR3 spells CATSIMESGSRYEQYF. DNA of the CDR3: TGTGCCACCAGCATCATGGAAAGCGGAAGCCGCTACGAGCAGTACTTC.

The V gene is TRBV2, the J gene TRBJ1-5; no definite D call. V dropped 6 bases and J dropped 5 bases, with 14 bases sitting between them. Germline V gene sequence: CDR1 SNHLY, CDR2 FYNNEI. CDR3 size: 14 residues. CDR3 residues: CASSAREGHQPQHF. CDR3 DNA: TGTGCCAGCAGCGCGAGGGAGGGCCATCAGCCCCAGCATTTT.